The clone carrying this T cell receptor beta chain was counted between two and nine times. Healthy Caucasians from Russia aged roughly 6 to 90 served as donors. This CDR3 has 16 amino acids. Germline CDR1 is LGHNA and CDR2 is YNFKEQ. V lost 0 bases, J lost 3 bases, and 14 bases lay in between. These data belong to a study of blood T cells in healthy people across ages. PCR was performed a second time for about 7 to 11 cycles using a sample-barcoded 5' primer and a J-beta primer mix. TCRdb recomputed calls from the 5' RACE reads with MiXCR, one row per CDR3 protein. The repertoire includes 600,000 to 850,000 distinct CDR3 sequences, 20% to 30% of them detected once, and 9.4% sits in the top ten. The same sample was also studied in work on T cells of mothers and their children.

The receptor comes from a boy younger than 18 in good health. V and J are TRBV4-2 and TRBJ1-2; weak D call: TRBD1 (6 bases). The sample comprised blood. CDR3 nucleotide sequence: TGTGCCAGCAGCCAAGAGGGCAGGGGCCATTACTATGGCTACACCTTC. Translating it yields CASSQEGRGHYYGYTF.